At least ten counts were recorded for the clone carrying this TCR beta chain. Its antigen is not known. The CDR3 totals 13 residues. CDR1 is DFQATT, CDR2 SNEGSKA, per germline (reference sequence). Trimming removed 5 bases from V and 7 bases from J, with 17 bases in between. This record belongs to a study of human T cells and chemical hapten exposure. Looking at the study overall: Sensitization involved placing 2% DPC onto a 2 cm by 2 cm region of upper inner arm skin. Patients had diphenylcyclopropenone applied to the scalp weekly throughout the approximately 22-week study.

The time point here: pre-sensitization, week 0. As for treatment: therapeutic diphenylcyclopropenone sensitization with weekly scalp DPC. It was unfractionated whole blood from which total RNA was extracted. Every patch test was put on after a blood sample was taken. A single record per CDR3 protein comes from TCRdb applying MiXCR to the RACE reads. Of tens of thousands of distinct CDR3 sequences in the sample, over 9% were seen once. General study findings and limits: Expanded TCRs made up significantly more big CDR3 similarity clusters than controls did.

The sequencing used whole blood, collected in connection with sensitization to the hapten diphenylcyclopropenone (DPC). The clonotype originates from a man aged 50-59 years with alopecia areata. Some clones in this sample may be carry-over from other donors' samples. V and J are TRBV20-1 and TRBJ1-1; no reliable D call. The DNA for the CDR3 is TGCAGTGCTCAATTTGGGCCAACCAATGAAGCTTTCTTT. Amino acid sequence: CSAQFGPTNEAFF.